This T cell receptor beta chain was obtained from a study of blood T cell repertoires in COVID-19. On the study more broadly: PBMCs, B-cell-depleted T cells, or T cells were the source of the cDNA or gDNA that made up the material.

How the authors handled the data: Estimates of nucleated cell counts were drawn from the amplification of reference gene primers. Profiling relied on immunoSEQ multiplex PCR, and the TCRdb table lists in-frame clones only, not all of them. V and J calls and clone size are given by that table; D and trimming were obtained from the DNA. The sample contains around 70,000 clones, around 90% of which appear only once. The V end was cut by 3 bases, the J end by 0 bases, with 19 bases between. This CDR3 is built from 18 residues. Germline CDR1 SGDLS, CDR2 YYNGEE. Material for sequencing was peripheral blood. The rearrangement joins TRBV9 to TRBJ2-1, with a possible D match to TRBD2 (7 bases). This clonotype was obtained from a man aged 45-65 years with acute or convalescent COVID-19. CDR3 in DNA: TGTGCCAGCAGCGCAACCATTGAGGGGGGGAGCTCCTACAATGAGCAGTTCTTC. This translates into CASSATIEGGSSYNEQFF.